What follows describes a single TCR beta chain. The antigen this receptor binds is unknown. Per-nucleotide qualities are absent, and no much larger clonotype sits a single base away. Each collaborating institution followed its own protocols to collect whole blood in K2EDTA tubes. For TCRbeta analysis, collaborator samples were shipped as frozen whole blood, as isolated PBMCs, or as DNA extracted from either sample type. V loses 1 base, J loses 1 base, and the germline ends lie 14 bases apart. The germline V gene (reference sequence) supplies CDR1 SGHNT and CDR2 YYREEE. The cysteine opens and the phenylalanine closes a CDR3 of 16 amino acids. The kept DNA is CDR3 alone, 48 bases in frame from the first base. The record originates from a study of blood T cell repertoires in COVID-19 (dated by TCRdb to the early 2020s). About the full investigation: Samples from collaborators originated in the United States, Italy and Spain and spanned both the acute and convalescent phases of COVID-19. The prospective study material was composed of cDNA or gDNA derived from T cells, B-cell-depleted T cells, or PBMCs. The dataset comprised deeply sampled blood TCRbeta repertoires from subjects exposed to, actively infected with, or recovered from COVID-19. The repertoires were released in a freely available public database intended as a resource for research on the immune response to SARS-CoV-2. Samples came from the ongoing ImmuneRACE study (first 160 participants) plus 1,254 subjects from 6 global collaborators. The sample metadata nearly always contained a de-identified subject ID, COVID-19 status, age in years and sex. Where available, HLA class I and class II types were obtained from metadata supplied by the sample provider rather than from assay-based typing. The paper as a whole reports these results and caveats: The amount of clinical and demographic metadata varied by source and participant and was provided uncurated.

The immunoSEQ Assay, a bias-controlled multiplex PCR, was used to amplify TCRbeta CDR3 regions from genomic DNA. The published analysis was carried out like this. The number of nucleated cells in each sample was estimated from the amplification of reference gene primers within the assay. To quantify the absolute abundance of each unique TCRbeta CDR3 rearrangement, sequence reads were collapsed and filtered. Productive Simpson clonality was computed per sample as the square root of Simpson's diversity index over productive rearrangements. The table was pulled from immuneACCESS by TCRdb, which kept in-frame rearrangements only. Such tables lose some clones; where checked, under half of the loss comes from unresolved V genes, and the rest has no known cause. The V and J calls and clone size were taken over from that table, and D and trimming were inferred from the DNA. The sample table contains some 270,000 clones; only one count was recorded for roughly 89% of them. Roughly 2.3% of the sample is held by the ten biggest clonotypes.

Recombination joined TRBV5-4 with TRBJ1-1; the D region possibly corresponds to TRBD1 (5 bases align). The sample taken for sequencing was peripheral blood. The receptor was isolated from a man aged 50 to 59 with acute or convalescent COVID-19. The DNA is TGTGCCAGCAGCTTGCCAGGGTCATGGGGGAACACTGAAGCTTTCTTT. Its protein is CASSLPGSWGNTEAFF. The full variable domain, with segments outside the CDR3 supplied by the reference TRBV5-4 and TRBJ1-1 proteins, appears as ETGVTQSPTHLIKTRGQQVTLRCSSQSGHNTVSWYQQALGQGPQFIFQYYREEENGRGNFPPRFSGLQFPNYSSELNVNALELDDSALYLCASSLPGSWGNTEAFFGQGTRLTVV.